This TCR beta chain stems from a study of blood T cell repertoires in COVID-19. The V end lost 4 bases, the J end lost 4 bases, and 4 bases lay between the germline ends. CDR3 length: 10 amino acids. Germline CDR1 is DFQATT and CDR2 is SNEGSKA (reference sequence). The method was immunoSEQ multiplex PCR; TCRdb's version includes in-frame clones alone and lacks a portion of them. The sample shows 100,000 to 150,000 clones, more than 80% of them seen only once. Sample: peripheral blood. V gene TRBV20-1 combines with J gene TRBJ2-5; D remains ambiguous. The TCR was taken from an elderly woman with COVID-19, enrolled during active disease. The CDR3 region has the DNA TGCAGTGCTACCCGAGAGACCCAGTACTTC. It codes for CSATRETQYF.